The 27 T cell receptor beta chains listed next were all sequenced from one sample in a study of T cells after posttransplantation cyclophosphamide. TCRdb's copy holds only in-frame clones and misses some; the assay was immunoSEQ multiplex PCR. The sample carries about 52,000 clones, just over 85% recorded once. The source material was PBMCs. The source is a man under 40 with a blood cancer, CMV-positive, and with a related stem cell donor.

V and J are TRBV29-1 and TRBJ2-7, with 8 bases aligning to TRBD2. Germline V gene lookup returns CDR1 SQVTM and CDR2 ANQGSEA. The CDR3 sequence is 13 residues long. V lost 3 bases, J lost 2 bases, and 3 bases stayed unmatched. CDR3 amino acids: CSVDLAGTYEQYF. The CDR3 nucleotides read TGCAGCGTTGACCTAGCGGGCACCTACGAGCAGTACTTC.

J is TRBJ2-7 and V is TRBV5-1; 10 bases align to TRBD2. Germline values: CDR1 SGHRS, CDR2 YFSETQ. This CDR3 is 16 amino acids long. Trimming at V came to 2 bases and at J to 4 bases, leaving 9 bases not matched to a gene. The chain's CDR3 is CASSLSLAGDGYEQYF. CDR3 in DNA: TGCGCCAGCAGCTTAAGTCTAGCGGGAGATGGTTACGAGCAGTACTTC.

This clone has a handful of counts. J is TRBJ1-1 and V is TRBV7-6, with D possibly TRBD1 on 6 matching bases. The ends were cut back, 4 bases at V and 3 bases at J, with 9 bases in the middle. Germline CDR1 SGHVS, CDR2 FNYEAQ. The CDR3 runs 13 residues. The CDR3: CASSSQGYTEAFF. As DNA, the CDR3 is TGTGCCAGCAGCTCACAGGGTTACACTGAAGCTTTCTTT.

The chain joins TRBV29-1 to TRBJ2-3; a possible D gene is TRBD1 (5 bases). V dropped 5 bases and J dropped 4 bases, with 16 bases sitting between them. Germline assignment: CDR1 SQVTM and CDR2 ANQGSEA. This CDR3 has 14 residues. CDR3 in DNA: TGCAGCGTTTCGTCAGGCAGGGTTGCAGATACGCAGTATTTT. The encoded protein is CSVSSGRVADTQYF.

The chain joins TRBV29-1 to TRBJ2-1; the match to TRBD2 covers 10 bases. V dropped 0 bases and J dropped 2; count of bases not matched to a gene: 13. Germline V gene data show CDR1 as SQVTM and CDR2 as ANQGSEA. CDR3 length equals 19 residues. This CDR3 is CSVEDWGLAGETAYNEQFF. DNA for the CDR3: TGCAGCGTTGAAGATTGGGGGCTAGCGGGGGAGACCGCCTACAATGAGCAGTTCTTC.

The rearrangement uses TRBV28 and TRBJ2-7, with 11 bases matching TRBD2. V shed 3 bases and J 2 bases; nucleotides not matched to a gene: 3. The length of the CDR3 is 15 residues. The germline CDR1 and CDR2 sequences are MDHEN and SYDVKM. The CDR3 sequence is CASSLGSGGAYEQYF. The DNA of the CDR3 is TGTGCCAGCAGTTTGGGTAGCGGGGGGGCCTACGAGCAGTACTTC.

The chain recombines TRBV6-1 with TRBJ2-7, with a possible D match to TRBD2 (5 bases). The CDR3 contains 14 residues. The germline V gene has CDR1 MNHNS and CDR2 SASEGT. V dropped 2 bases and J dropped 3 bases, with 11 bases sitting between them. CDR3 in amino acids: CASSESGLYYEQYF. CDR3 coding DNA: TGTGCCAGCAGTGAATCGGGGTTATACTACGAGCAGTACTTC.

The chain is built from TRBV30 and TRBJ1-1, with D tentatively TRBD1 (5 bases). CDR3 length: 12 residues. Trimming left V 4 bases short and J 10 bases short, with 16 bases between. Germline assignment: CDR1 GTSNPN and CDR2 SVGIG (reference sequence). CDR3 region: CAWIRTGGGAFF. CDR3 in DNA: TGTGCCTGGATTCGCACCGGGGGAGGAGCTTTCTTT.

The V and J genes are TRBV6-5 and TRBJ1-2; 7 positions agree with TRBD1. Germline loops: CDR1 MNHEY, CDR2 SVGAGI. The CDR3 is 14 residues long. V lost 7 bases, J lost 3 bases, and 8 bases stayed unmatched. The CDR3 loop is CASTPGQADYGYTF. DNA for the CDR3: TGTGCCAGCACGCCAGGACAGGCCGACTATGGCTACACCTTC.

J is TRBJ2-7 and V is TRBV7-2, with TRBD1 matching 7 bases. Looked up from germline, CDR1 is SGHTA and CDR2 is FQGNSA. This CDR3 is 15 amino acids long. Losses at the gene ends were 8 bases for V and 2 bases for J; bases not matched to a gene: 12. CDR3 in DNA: TGTGCCAGCGCCGACGGGACAGTCATACCCTACGAGCAGTACTTC. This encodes CASADGTVIPYEQYF.

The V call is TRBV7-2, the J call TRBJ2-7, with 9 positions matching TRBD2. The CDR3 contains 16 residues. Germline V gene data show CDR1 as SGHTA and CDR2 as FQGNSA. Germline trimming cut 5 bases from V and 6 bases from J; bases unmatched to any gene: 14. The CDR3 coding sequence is TGTGCCAGCAGCACTCAGGCGGGCGGGAGGGCCACCGAGCAGTACTTC. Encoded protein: CASSTQAGGRATEQYF.

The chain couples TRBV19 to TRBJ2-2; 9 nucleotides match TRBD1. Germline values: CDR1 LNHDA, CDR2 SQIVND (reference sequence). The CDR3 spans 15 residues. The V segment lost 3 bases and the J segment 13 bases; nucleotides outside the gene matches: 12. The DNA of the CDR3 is TGTGCCAGTAGTATCGGGACAGGGTTGGGTCGGGGGCTGTTTTTT. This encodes CASSIGTGLGRGLFF.

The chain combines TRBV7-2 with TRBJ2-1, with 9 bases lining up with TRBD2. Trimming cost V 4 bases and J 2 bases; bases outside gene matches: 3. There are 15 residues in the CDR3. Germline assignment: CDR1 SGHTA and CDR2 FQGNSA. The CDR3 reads CASSSVAGAYNEQFF. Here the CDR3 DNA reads TGTGCCAGCAGCTCCGTAGCGGGAGCCTACAATGAGCAGTTCTTC.

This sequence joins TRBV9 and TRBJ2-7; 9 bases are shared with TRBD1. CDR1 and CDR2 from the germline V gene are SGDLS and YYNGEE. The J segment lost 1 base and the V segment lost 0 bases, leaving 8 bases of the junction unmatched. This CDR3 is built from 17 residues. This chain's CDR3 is CASSVGQGGFSSYEQYF. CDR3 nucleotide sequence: TGTGCCAGCAGCGTAGGACAGGGGGGTTTTTCTTCCTACGAGCAGTACTTC.

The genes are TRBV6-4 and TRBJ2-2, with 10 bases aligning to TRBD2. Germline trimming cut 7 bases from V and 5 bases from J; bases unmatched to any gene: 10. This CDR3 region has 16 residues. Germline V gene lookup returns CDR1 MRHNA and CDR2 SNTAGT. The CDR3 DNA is TGTGCCAGCAAGTCTAGCGGGAGTGTGGGAACCGGGGAGCTGTTTTTT. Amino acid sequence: CASKSSGSVGTGELFF.

CDR3 sequence (DNA): TGTGCCAGCATCAGTTGGGACAGGGTAACCTACGAGCAGTACTTC. Its translation: CASISWDRVTYEQYF. This chain joins TRBV5-8 and TRBJ2-7; 9 bases map to TRBD1. The J segment lost 2 bases and the V segment lost 6 bases, leaving 9 bases of the junction unmatched. Germline V gene lookup returns CDR1 SGHTS and CDR2 YDEGEE. The CDR3 loop spans 15 amino acids.

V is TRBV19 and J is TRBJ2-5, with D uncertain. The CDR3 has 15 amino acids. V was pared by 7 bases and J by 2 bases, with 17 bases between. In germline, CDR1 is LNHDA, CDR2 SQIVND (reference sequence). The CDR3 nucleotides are TGTGCCAGTACTTCCCGCGGAACGCTACAAGAGACCCAGTACTTC. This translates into CASTSRGTLQETQYF.

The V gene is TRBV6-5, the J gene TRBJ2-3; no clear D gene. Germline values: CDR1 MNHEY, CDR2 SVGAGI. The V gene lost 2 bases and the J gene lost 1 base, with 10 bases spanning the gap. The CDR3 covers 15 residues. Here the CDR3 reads CASSYRTQGTDTQYF. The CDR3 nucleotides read TGTGCCAGCAGTTACCGCACCCAGGGCACAGATACGCAGTATTTT.

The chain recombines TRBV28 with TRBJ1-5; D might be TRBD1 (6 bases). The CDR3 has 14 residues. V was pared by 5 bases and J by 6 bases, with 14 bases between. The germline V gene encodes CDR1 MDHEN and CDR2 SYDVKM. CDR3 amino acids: CASSPYREGQPQHF. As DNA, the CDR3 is TGTGCCAGCAGTCCTTACAGGGAGGGTCAGCCCCAGCATTTT.

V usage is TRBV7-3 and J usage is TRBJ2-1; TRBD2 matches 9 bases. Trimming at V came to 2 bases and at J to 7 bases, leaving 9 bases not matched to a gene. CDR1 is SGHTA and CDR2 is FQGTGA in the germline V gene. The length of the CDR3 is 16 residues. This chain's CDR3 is CASSLHALAGQNEQFF. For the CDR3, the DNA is TGTGCCAGCAGCTTACACGCACTAGCGGGCCAAAATGAGCAGTTCTTC. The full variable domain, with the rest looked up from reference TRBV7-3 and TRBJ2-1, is GAGVSQTPSNKVTEKGKYVELRCDPISGHTALYWYRQSLGQGPEFLIYFQGTGAADDSGLPNDRFFAVRPEGSVSTLKIQRTERGDSAVYLCASSLHALAGQNEQFFGPGTRLTVL.

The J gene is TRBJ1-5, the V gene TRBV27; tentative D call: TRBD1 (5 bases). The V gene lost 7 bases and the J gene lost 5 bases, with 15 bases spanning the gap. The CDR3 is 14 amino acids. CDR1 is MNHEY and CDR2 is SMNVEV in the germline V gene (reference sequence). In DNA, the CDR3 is TGTGCCAGCACCACAGGTCCGGATTATCAGCCCCAGCATTTT. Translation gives CASTTGPDYQPQHF.

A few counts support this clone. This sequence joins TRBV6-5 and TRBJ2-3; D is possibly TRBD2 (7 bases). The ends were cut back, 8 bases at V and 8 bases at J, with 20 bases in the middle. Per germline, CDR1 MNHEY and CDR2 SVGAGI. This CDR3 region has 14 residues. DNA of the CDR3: TGTGCCAGCGCCGAGGGGGGGGAGGGGCTTACGCAGTATTTT. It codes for CASAEGGEGLTQYF.

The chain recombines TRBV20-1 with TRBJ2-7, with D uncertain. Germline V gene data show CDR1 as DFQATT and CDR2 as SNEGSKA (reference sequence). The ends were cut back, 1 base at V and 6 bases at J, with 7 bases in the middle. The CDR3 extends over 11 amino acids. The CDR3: CSARGLSEQYF. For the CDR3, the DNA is TGCAGTGCTAGAGGCCTTAGCGAGCAGTACTTC.

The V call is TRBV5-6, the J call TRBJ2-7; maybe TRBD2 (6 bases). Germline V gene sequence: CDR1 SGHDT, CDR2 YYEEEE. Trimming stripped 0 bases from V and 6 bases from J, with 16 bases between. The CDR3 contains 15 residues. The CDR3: CASSLAGTGGIEQYF. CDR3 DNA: TGTGCCAGCAGCTTGGCCGGCACCGGGGGAATCGAGCAGTACTTC.

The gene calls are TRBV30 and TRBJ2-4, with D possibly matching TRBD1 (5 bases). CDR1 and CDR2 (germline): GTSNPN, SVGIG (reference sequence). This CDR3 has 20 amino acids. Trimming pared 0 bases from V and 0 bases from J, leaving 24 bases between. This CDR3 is CAWSVSFETVPLLAKNIQYF. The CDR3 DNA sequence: TGTGCCTGGAGTGTAAGCTTTGAGACAGTTCCCCTCTTAGCCAAAAACATTCAGTACTTC.

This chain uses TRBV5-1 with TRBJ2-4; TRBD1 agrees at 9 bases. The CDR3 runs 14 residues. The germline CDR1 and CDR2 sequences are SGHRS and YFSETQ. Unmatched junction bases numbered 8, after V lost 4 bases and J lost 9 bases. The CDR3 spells CASSPGTGNIIQYF. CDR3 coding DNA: TGCGCCAGCAGCCCAGGGACAGGGAATATCATTCAGTACTTC.

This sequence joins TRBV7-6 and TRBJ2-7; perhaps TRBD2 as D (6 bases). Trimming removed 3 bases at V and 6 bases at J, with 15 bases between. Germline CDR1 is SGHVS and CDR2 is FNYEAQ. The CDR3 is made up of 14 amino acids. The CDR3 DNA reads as TGTGCCAGCAGCTTCTCGGGAGTCGGAGGCGAGCAGTACTTC. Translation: CASSFSGVGGEQYF.